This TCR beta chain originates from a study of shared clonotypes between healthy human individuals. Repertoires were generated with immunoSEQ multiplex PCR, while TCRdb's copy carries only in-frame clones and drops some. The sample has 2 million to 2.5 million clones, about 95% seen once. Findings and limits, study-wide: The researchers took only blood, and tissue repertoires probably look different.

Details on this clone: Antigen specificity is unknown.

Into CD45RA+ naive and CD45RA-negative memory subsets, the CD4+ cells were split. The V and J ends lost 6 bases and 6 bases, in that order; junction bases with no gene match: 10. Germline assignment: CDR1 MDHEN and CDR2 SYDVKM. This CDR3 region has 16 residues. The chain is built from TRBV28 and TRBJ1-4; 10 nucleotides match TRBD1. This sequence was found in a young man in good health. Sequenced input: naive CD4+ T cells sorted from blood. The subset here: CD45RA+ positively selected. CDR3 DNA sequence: TGTGCCAGCAGGTTCTACTCCGGGACAGGGGATGAAAAACTGTTTTTT. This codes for CASRFYSGTGDEKLFF.